This TCR beta chain is from a study of blood T cell repertoires in COVID-19 (dated by TCRdb to 2019 to 2021). About the full investigation: Samples from collaborators originated in the United States, Italy and Spain and spanned both the acute and convalescent phases of COVID-19. The material from the prospective study consisted of cDNA or gDNA derived from T cells, B-cell-depleted T cells, or PBMCs. Samples came from the ongoing ImmuneRACE study (first 160 participants) plus 1,254 subjects from 6 global collaborators. The sample metadata nearly always contained a de-identified subject ID, COVID-19 status, age in years and sex. Deeply sampled blood TCRbeta repertoires from subjects exposed to, actively infected with, or recovered from COVID-19 were included in the dataset. Where available, HLA class I and class II types were obtained from metadata supplied by the sample provider rather than from assay-based typing. A freely available public database, intended as a resource for researchers studying the immune response to SARS-CoV-2, is where the repertoires were released. The paper as a whole reports these results and caveats: How much clinical and demographic metadata was included differed by source and by participant, and the metadata was provided uncurated.

The sample holds a few counts of this clone. This clone's antigen is unknown. Per-nucleotide qualities are absent, and no much larger clonotype sits a single base away. TCRbeta CDR3 regions were amplified from genomic DNA by means of the immunoSEQ Assay, a bias-controlled multiplex PCR. In the authors' own workflow: The number of nucleated cells in each sample was estimated by amplification of reference gene primers within the assay. To quantify the absolute abundance of each unique TCRbeta CDR3 rearrangement, sequence reads were collapsed and filtered. For each sample, productive Simpson clonality was calculated as the square root of Simpson's diversity index over productive rearrangements. This is the immuneACCESS table as TCRdb keeps it, with only in-frame sequences that have V and J called. A part of the clones is gone; compared with another copy, unresolved V genes explain less than half, and the rest is unexplained. That table supplies the V and J calls and clone size; D and trimming were determined from the DNA. In all, the sample holds about 280,000 clones, and approximately 85% of those were seen once. The ten largest make up approximately 5.1% of the sample.

The collaborating institutions used their own protocols to collect whole blood in K2EDTA tubes. For TCRbeta analysis, collaborators shipped samples as frozen whole blood, isolated PBMCs, or DNA extracted from either of those sample types. As encoded in the germline V gene, CDR1 is KGHSH while CDR2 is LQKENI. Cut back by 3 bases and 1 base, the V and J ends lie 3 bases apart. Inclusive of the bounding cysteine and phenylalanine, the CDR3 is 12 residues long. CDR3 DNA is the only sequence kept; it has 36 bases, read in frame from the first base. Sequenced material: peripheral blood. The TCR sequence derives from a man aged 50-60 years with active or convalescent COVID-19. The V and J segments used are TRBV18 and TRBJ1-1, with the D gene uncertain. The sequenced DNA is TGTGCCAGCTCACCTCGGAACACTGAAGCTTTCTTT. Its coded protein is CASSPRNTEAFF. Beyond the CDR3, the reference TRBV18 and TRBJ1-1 genes provide the residues; the full variable domain reads: NAGVMQNPRHLVRRRGQEARLRCSPMKGHSHVYWYRQLPEEGLKFMVYLQKENIIDESGMPKERFSAEFPKEGPSILRIQQVVRGDSAAYFCASSPRNTEAFFGQGTRLTVV.